The 32 T cell receptor beta chains reported below all come from one sample, sequenced in a study of cytotoxic CD8 clonotypes in ibrutinib-treated CLL. Assay used: immunoSEQ multiplex PCR; TCRdb lists only in-frame clones, some missing. Of approximately 330,000 clones listed, roughly 79% are singletons. The specimen was PBMCs, collected before ibrutinib treatment. These TCRs come from a human donor with chronic lymphocytic leukemia.

This sequence joins TRBV5-1 and TRBJ2-7, with a weak D call TRBD2 (5 bases). This CDR3 has 15 residues. Germline V CDR1 and CDR2: SGHRS, YFSETQ. V was clipped by 0 bases and J by 0 bases, with 10 bases between them. CDR3 bases: TGCGCCAGCAGCTTGGGGGTTACTAGCTCCTACGAGCAGTACTTC. Translation gives CASSLGVTSSYEQYF.

This clone was observed a single time. The genes are TRBV21-1 and TRBJ1-2; TRBD1, the D gene given by the table, was not confirmed from the DNA. TRBV21-1 is a pseudogene locus. This CDR3 is 20 amino acids long. CDR3 sequence reads: CASSKEGHVDKIRERYGYTF. The CDR3 region has the DNA TGTGCCAGCAGCAAAGAAGGACACGTAGATAAGATAAGAGAAAGATATGGCTACACCTTC.

The chain joins TRBV6-6 to TRBJ2-7; the match to TRBD2 covers 7 bases. V was clipped by 0 bases and J by 2 bases; unmatched bases: 4. This CDR3 region has 15 residues. The germline CDR1 and CDR2 sequences are MNHNY and SVGAGI (reference sequence). Here the CDR3 DNA reads TGTGCCAGCAGTTACTCTCTAGCGGATACCTACGAGCAGTACTTC. This gives the protein CASSYSLADTYEQYF.

The chain carries TRBV6-5 and TRBJ1-1; 7 bases map to TRBD1. CDR1 is MNHEY and CDR2 is SVGAGI in the germline V gene. The J segment lost 4 bases and the V segment lost 6 bases, leaving 8 bases of the junction unmatched. The CDR3 extends over 14 amino acids. CDR3 in DNA: TGTGCCAGCAGCCTAGGGGGCGGGAGCACTGAAGCTTTCTTT. Amino acid sequence: CASSLGGGSTEAFF.

The CDR3 reads CASSGQGLYEQYF. CDR3 sequence (DNA): TGTGCCAGCAGCGGACAGGGTCTCTACGAGCAGTACTTC. This chain links TRBV9 with TRBJ2-7, with TRBD1 matching 7 bases. The germline CDR1 and CDR2 sequences are SGDLS and YYNGEE. This CDR3 has 13 residues. Trimming took 3 bases from V and 3 from J; bases not matched to a gene: 3.

The chain is built from TRBV5-1 and TRBJ1-2, with D uncertain. Trimming pared 0 bases from V and 8 bases from J, leaving 5 bases between. The CDR3 contains 11 residues. Per the germline V gene, CDR1 is SGHRS and CDR2 is YFSETQ. DNA of the CDR3: TGCGCCAGCAGCTTGGGTGGCGGCTACACCTTC. Translation: CASSLGGGYTF.

The chain uses TRBV15 and TRBJ2-7; maybe TRBD1 (6 bases). V was trimmed by 2 bases and J by 3 bases, leaving 14 bases between them. Germline V CDR1 and CDR2: LNHNV, YYDKDF (reference sequence). The CDR3 consists of 15 residues. CDR3 DNA sequence: TGTGCCACCAGCAGACAACTACGGGACAACTACGAGCAGTACTTC. Amino acid sequence: CATSRQLRDNYEQYF.

The chain links TRBV6-5 to TRBJ1-2; D is uncertain. The CDR3 contains 14 residues. V lost 0 bases, J lost 3 bases, and 8 bases lay in between. Germline-derived CDR1 and CDR2 are MNHEY and SVGAGI. The CDR3 DNA is TGTGCCAGCAGTTACTCGATGGTCTACTATGGCTACACCTTC. Its protein product is CASSYSMVYYGYTF.

The chain has TRBV27 and TRBJ2-2, with 8 bases aligning to TRBD1. Germline trimming cut 2 bases from V and 6 bases from J; bases unmatched to any gene: 5. This CDR3 has 15 residues. Germline CDR1 reads MNHEY; CDR2 reads SMNVEV (reference sequence). Written as DNA, the CDR3 is TGTGCCAGCAGTTTAGTGACAGGGGTGCCCGGGGAGCTGTTTTTT. As protein: CASSLVTGVPGELFF.

The chain carries TRBV27 and TRBJ2-7; the match to TRBD2 covers 8 bases. In germline, CDR1 is MNHEY, CDR2 SMNVEV (reference sequence). The V and J ends lost 1 base and 6 bases, in that order; junction bases with no gene match: 17. The CDR3 length is 18 residues. The DNA of the CDR3 is TGTGCCAGCAGTTTATACCCCTTGGGGAGCGGGAGTGTATCCGAGCAGTACTTC. Translation: CASSLYPLGSGSVSEQYF.

This chain connects TRBV18 to TRBJ2-7, with D unresolved. The V gene lost 5 bases and the J gene lost 2 bases, with 19 bases spanning the gap. Germline loops: CDR1 KGHSH, CDR2 LQKENI. This CDR3 has 16 amino acids. This CDR3 reads CASSSVGPTPTYEQYF. CDR3 in DNA: TGTGCCAGCTCATCAGTAGGACCGACCCCGACCTACGAGCAGTACTTC.

This clone occurred a few times. This chain links TRBV19 with TRBJ1-5; 8 positions match TRBD1. This CDR3 comprises 14 residues. V shed 4 bases and J 6 bases; nucleotides not matched to a gene: 5. Germline CDR1 is LNHDA and CDR2 is SQIVND (reference sequence). The CDR3 sequence: CASSTRTGSQPQHF. The CDR3 DNA follows: TGTGCCAGTAGTACTCGGACAGGGTCTCAGCCCCAGCATTTT.

The V call is TRBV5-4, the J call TRBJ2-7, with D hard to call. CDR3 length: 15 residues. CDR1 SGHNT and CDR2 YYREEE come from the germline V gene (reference sequence). With 0 bases removed from V and 2 bases from J, the gap between germline ends came to 12 bases. In nucleotides, the CDR3 is TGTGCCAGCAGCTTGGAGTTGGGTAGCCCCTACGAGCAGTACTTC. As protein: CASSLELGSPYEQYF. The variable domain in full, with the rest retrieved from reference TRBV5-4 and TRBJ2-7, is ETGVTQSPTHLIKTRGQQVTLRCSSQSGHNTVSWYQQALGQGPQFIFQYYREEENGRGNFPPRFSGLQFPNYSSELNVNALELDDSALYLCASSLELGSPYEQYFGPGTRLTVT.

The chain couples TRBV18 to TRBJ1-5; a possible D gene is TRBD1 (5 bases). The CDR3 is 16 residues long. CDR1 and CDR2 (germline): KGHSH, LQKENI. V was shortened by 2 bases and J by 8 bases, with 19 bases between the two germline ends. The CDR3 DNA reads TGTGCCAGCTCACCAAACGGACATATGTTGATGGAGCCCCAGCATTTT. The encoded protein is CASSPNGHMLMEPQHF.

In DNA form, the CDR3 reads TGTGCCAGCAGCTTGGACAGGTCTTATGGCTACACCTTC. Amino acids: CASSLDRSYGYTF. This chain uses TRBV5-6 with TRBJ1-2; TRBD1 might be the D (5 bases). The CDR3 is 13 residues long. The V gene's germline CDR1 is SGHDT and CDR2 YYEEEE. V was clipped by 0 bases and J by 5 bases, with 8 bases between them.

The rearrangement joins TRBV5-1 to TRBJ2-3; TRBD2 agrees at 7 bases. CDR1 SGHRS and CDR2 YFSETQ come from the germline V gene. The junction had 9 bases not matched to a gene; V was cut back by 5 bases and J by 6 bases. This CDR3 comprises 14 residues. The chain's CDR3 is CASRREQLGDTQYF. Written as DNA, the CDR3 is TGCGCCAGCAGGCGGGAGCAGTTAGGCGATACGCAGTATTTT.

CDR3 amino acids: CASTRTGEETQYF. CDR3 coding DNA: TGTGCCAGCACCAGGACAGGGGAAGAGACCCAGTACTTC. The chain recombines TRBV6-5 with TRBJ2-5; 9 positions agree with TRBD1. V gave up 7 bases and J gave up 3 bases; unmatched junction bases: 3. The CDR3 runs 13 residues. Germline CDR1 is MNHEY and CDR2 is SVGAGI.

The V call is TRBV6-1, the J call TRBJ1-2; D is unclear. CDR3 size: 14 residues. V lost 5 bases and J lost 5, with 15 bases in between. CDR1 and CDR2 (germline): MNHNS, SASEGT. The CDR3 DNA is TGTGCCAGCAGTCGAGACCCGGGCCCATATGGCTACACCTTC. Translated, it gives CASSRDPGPYGYTF.

The chain has TRBV10-3 and TRBJ1-3; D unclear. V gave up 7 bases and J gave up 0 bases, with 10 bases separating them. This CDR3 is 14 amino acids long. Germline V gene sequence: CDR1 ENHRY, CDR2 SYGVKD. CDR3 coding DNA: TGTGCCATCAACACAGATAGCTCTGGAAACACCATATATTTT. It codes for CAINTDSSGNTIYF.

CDR3 amino acids: CASGAPGTGKKKLFF. CDR3 bases: TGTGCCAGCGGGGCCCCCGGGACAGGGAAAAAAAAACTGTTTTTT. The gene calls are TRBV6-1 and TRBJ1-4, with 9 bases lining up with TRBD1. CDR1 is MNHNS and CDR2 is SASEGT in the germline V gene. After removal of 8 bases from V and 9 bases from J, the junction contained 13 bases not matched to a gene. The CDR3 is 15 residues long.

V gene TRBV5-1 combines with J gene TRBJ2-1, with 7 bases lining up with TRBD1. The V and J ends lost 4 bases and 5 bases, in that order; junction bases with no gene match: 9. The CDR3 loop spans 15 amino acids. Germline loops: CDR1 SGHRS, CDR2 YFSETQ. CDR3 sequence reads: CASSVGGTADNEQFF. DNA for the CDR3: TGCGCCAGCAGCGTGGGTGGGACAGCCGACAATGAGCAGTTCTTC. The full variable domain, with the rest looked up from reference TRBV5-1 and TRBJ2-1, is KAGVTQTPRYLIKTRGQQVTLSCSPISGHRSVSWYQQTPGQGLQFLFEYFSETQRNKGNFPGRFSGRQFSNSRSEMNVSTLELGDSALYLCASSVGGTADNEQFFGPGTRLTVL.

The chain uses TRBV5-1 and TRBJ2-2; D may be TRBD1 (6 bases). Germline V gives CDR1 SGHRS, CDR2 YFSETQ. The CDR3 is made up of 14 amino acids. V was clipped by 4 bases and J by 3 bases, with 10 bases between them. The CDR3 here is CASSPGQYTGELFF. CDR3 in DNA: TGCGCCAGCAGCCCCGGACAGTACACCGGGGAGCTGTTTTTT.

This clone was recorded only once. The chain combines TRBV10-3 with TRBJ2-1, with 13 positions matching TRBD2. V lost 4 bases, J lost 3 bases, and 0 bases stayed unmatched. The CDR3 is 15 residues long. Germline CDR1 ENHRY, CDR2 SYGVKD. The CDR3 DNA reads TGTGCCATCAGTGGGACTAGCGGGGGCTACAATGAGCAGTTCTTC. Its protein is CAISGTSGGYNEQFF.

V and J are TRBV7-9 and TRBJ1-2, with TRBD1 identical over 7 bases. The CDR3 loop spans 14 amino acids. Per germline, CDR1 SEHNR and CDR2 FQNEAQ (reference sequence). V shed 5 bases, J shed 4 bases, and the junction held 7 bases outside the gene matches. The CDR3, as DNA: TGTGCCAGCAGCCCGAGGACAGGCGGCTATGGCTACACCTTC. Its translation: CASSPRTGGYGYTF.

This clone has a single count. The V and J genes are TRBV6-5 and TRBJ2-1; 13 nucleotides agree with TRBD2. Germline CDR1 and CDR2: MNHEY and SVGAGI. The length of the CDR3 is 15 residues. The ends lost 6 bases at V and 5 bases at J; junction bases unmatched: 4. Here the CDR3 DNA reads TGTGCCAGCAGGCAGGGACTAGCGGGGCACAATGAGCAGTTCTTC. Protein sequence: CASRQGLAGHNEQFF.

The V and J genes are TRBV30 and TRBJ1-4; TRBD1 matches at 8 bases. After removal of 3 bases from V and 2 bases from J, the junction contained 2 bases not matched to a gene. The CDR3 contains 14 residues. Germline lookup yields CDR1 GTSNPN and CDR2 SVGIG (reference sequence). CDR3 sequence: CAWRRQGTNEKLFF. CDR3 nucleotides: TGTGCCTGGAGGAGACAGGGGACTAATGAAAAACTGTTTTTT.

This chain uses TRBV19 with TRBJ2-6; TRBD2 aligns across 11 bases. Per germline, CDR1 LNHDA and CDR2 SQIVND (reference sequence). V shed 4 bases and J 0 bases; nucleotides not matched to a gene: 2. The CDR3 runs to 17 residues. CDR3 sequence: CASSRLAGGSGANVLTF. CDR3 sequence (DNA): TGTGCCAGTAGTAGGCTAGCGGGAGGCTCTGGGGCCAACGTCCTGACTTTC.

The V call is TRBV30, the J call TRBJ2-5; 10 nucleotides line up with TRBD2. In germline, CDR1 is GTSNPN, CDR2 SVGIG (reference sequence). The length of the CDR3 is 13 residues. Trimming removed 3 bases from V and 4 bases from J; junction bases left unmatched: 2. The CDR3 nucleotides read TGTGCCTGGAGACTAGCGGGAAGAGAGACCCAGTACTTC. This codes for CAWRLAGRETQYF.

This chain uses TRBV11-2 with TRBJ1-5; no definite D call. The CDR3 runs to 13 residues. Trimming stripped 1 base from V and 5 bases from J, with 6 bases between. The V gene's germline CDR1 is SGHAT and CDR2 FQNNGV. The chain's CDR3 is CASSLGEDQPQHF. The CDR3 coding sequence is TGTGCCAGCAGCTTAGGAGAAGATCAGCCCCAGCATTTT.

The chain combines TRBV30 with TRBJ1-4; 8 nucleotides align to TRBD1. There are 13 residues in the CDR3. Germline V gene sequence: CDR1 GTSNPN, CDR2 SVGIG (reference sequence). J lost 8 bases, V lost 4 bases, and 6 bases had no gene match. The CDR3 sequence is CAWTYRGIEKLFF. In DNA, the CDR3 is TGTGCCTGGACCTACAGGGGGATCGAAAAACTGTTTTTT.

V is TRBV4-3 and J is TRBJ2-1; D is perhaps TRBD2 (5 bases). Germline CDR1 and CDR2: LGHNA and YSLEER. V shed 5 bases and J shed 9 bases, with 8 bases lying between them. The CDR3 runs 11 residues. CDR3 sequence (DNA): TGCGCCAGCAGCGCGGGCCCTGAGCAGTTCTTC. Translating it yields CASSAGPEQFF.

The chain uses TRBV7-8 and TRBJ2-2; D gene ambiguous. CDR3 length equals 14 residues. With 4 bases removed from V and 4 bases from J, the gap between germline ends came to 10 bases. Germline V gene sequence: CDR1 SGHVS, CDR2 FQNEAQ. The CDR3 region has the DNA TGTGCCAGCAGCTCTAGGACCATCACCGGGGAGCTGTTTTTT. Its translation: CASSSRTITGELFF.